This is a list of T cell receptor beta chains from one sample in a study of beta chain features in type 1 diabetes. Repertoires were generated with immunoSEQ multiplex PCR, while TCRdb's copy carries only in-frame clones and drops some. The sample consists of roughly 150,000 clones, approximately 10% of them appearing once. Sequenced: central memory CD4+ T cells from blood. These receptor sequences come from a woman under 40 with type 1 diabetes. Each CDR3 is given with its conserved first and last residue. D genes are given only for firm matches. Clone size, where shown, is once, few, many, or a class for clones that have expanded.

-,TRBV9,TRBJ2-7,-,TGTGCCAGCAGCAAAAGAGGGGGCTACGAGCAGTACTTC,CASSKRGGYEQYF
-,TRBV16,TRBJ2-2,-,TGTGCCAGCAGTCACCAGGGGGGCAACACCGGGGAGCTGTTTTTT,CASSHQGGNTGELFF
TRBD2,TRBV27,TRBJ2-5,few,TGTGCCAGCAGTTTTCGGGGACGCCCGGGACTAGCGGGAAGAGAGACCCAGTACTTC,CASSFRGRPGLAGRETQYF
TRBD1,TRBV19,TRBJ1-2,-,TGTGCCAGTAGAGGGACAGGGAGAGGTGGCTACACCTTC,CASRGTGRGGYTF
TRBD2,TRBV7-9,TRBJ2-3,few,TGTGCCAGCACTAGCGGGAGGGACACAGATACGCAGTATTTT,CASTSGRDTDTQYF
TRBD2,TRBV15,TRBJ2-1,-,TGTGCCACCAGCGGACTAGCGGGCCTTAATGAGCAGTTCTTC,CATSGLAGLNEQFF
TRBD2,TRBV28,TRBJ2-3,few,TGTGCCAGCAGTCCGGTAGCGGGAGGGCCCCCAGATACGCAGTATTTT,CASSPVAGGPPDTQYF
-,TRBV7-2,TRBJ2-7,-,TGTGCCAGCAGCTTAGAAGGGGGGGGGACACCCTTCTACGAGCAGTACTTC,CASSLEGGGTPFYEQYF
TRBD1,TRBV28,TRBJ1-2,few,TGTGCCAGCAGTTTATTTGGTGCAGGGGGCGTAGATGGCTACACCTTC,CASSLFGAGGVDGYTF
-,TRBV7-9,TRBJ1-4,few,TGTGCCAGCAGCTTAATCGCGCAGGGAACGAGTCTGTTTTTT,CASSLIAQGTSLFF
-,TRBV25-1,TRBJ1-5,few,TGTGCCAGCAGTGAGCAACTAGGGCCCCAGCATTTT,CASSEQLGPQHF
TRBD1,TRBV9,TRBJ1-1,-,TGTGCCAGCAGCGTATCGGGGACAGAAAATGAAGCTTTCTTT,CASSVSGTENEAFF
TRBD2,TRBV30,TRBJ2-3,few,TGTGCCTGGTGCACAAGCGGGAGCGTTACGCAGTATTTT,CAWCTSGSVTQYF
TRBD2,TRBV7-8,TRBJ2-1,-,TGTGCCAGCAGCTTAGGACTAGCTGAGAACTACAATGAGCAGTTCTTC,CASSLGLAENYNEQFF
TRBD2,TRBV30,TRBJ2-1,few,TGTGCCTGGAGTCCAAAACTGACTAGCGGGAGTCTCAATGAGCAGTTCTTC,CAWSPKLTSGSLNEQFF
-,TRBV28,TRBJ2-5,few,TGTGCCGGATCAGCACAACAGGGAGCGGCGGAGACCCAGTACTTC,CAGSAQQGAAETQYF
TRBD1,TRBV9,TRBJ1-2,-,TGTGCCAGCATCCTGGGACAGGACTATGGCTACACCTTC,CASILGQDYGYTF
TRBD1,TRBV7-9,TRBJ1-3,few,TGTGCCAGCAGCCGTACTACCTTGGGACAGGGGGCTGGAAACACCATATATTTT,CASSRTTLGQGAGNTIYF
TRBD2,TRBV7-9,TRBJ2-5,few,TGTGCCAGCAGCCCCCGGAGTAGCGGGAGGGGAGAGACCCAGTACTTC,CASSPRSSGRGETQYF
TRBD1,TRBV5-6,TRBJ2-7,-,TGTGCCAGCAGCGCGCTGGACAGGGACTCCTACGAGCAGTACTTC,CASSALDRDSYEQYF
-,TRBV18,TRBJ1-1,few,TGTGCCAGCTCACGTACGCCAGTGAACACTGAAGCTTTCTTT,CASSRTPVNTEAFF
-,TRBV5-6,TRBJ1-2,few,TGTGCCAGCAGCTTGTTTAATGGCTACACCTTC,CASSLFNGYTF
-,TRBV6-5,TRBJ1-1,few,TGTGCCAGCAGATCCTTACAGGGTAACACTGAAGCTTTCTTT,CASRSLQGNTEAFF
TRBD2,TRBV2,TRBJ2-7,-,TGTGCCAGCAGTGTGAGACTAGCGGGAGGCGAGCAGTACTTC,CASSVRLAGGEQYF
-,TRBV7-3,TRBJ1-1,few,TGTGCCAGCAGCTTAACGGAGTCGGACACTGAAGCTTTCTTT,CASSLTESDTEAFF
-,TRBV5-1,TRBJ2-2,few,TGCGCCAGCAGCTTCGGTTTCATCACCGGGGAGCTGTTTTTT,CASSFGFITGELFF
TRBD2,TRBV14,TRBJ2-3,few,TGTGCCAGCAGCTATATTCGACTAGCAGGCACAGATACGCAGTATTTT,CASSYIRLAGTDTQYF
-,TRBV5-4,TRBJ1-1,-,TGTGCCAGCACAAAAGCGGAGGGGTTCACTGAAGCTTTCTTT,CASTKAEGFTEAFF
TRBD2,TRBV2,TRBJ2-1,-,TGTGCCAGCAGTGAGAGAAGGCTAGCGGGCGGAGTTGAGCAGTTCTTC,CASSERRLAGGVEQFF
TRBD2,TRBV18,TRBJ2-7,-,TGTGCCAGCTCACCGCGGGAGACCTACGAGCAGTACTTC,CASSPRETYEQYF
TRBD2,TRBV11-2,TRBJ2-7,-,TGTGCCAGCAGCTTCGGACTAGCGGAGATCTACGAGCAGTACTTC,CASSFGLAEIYEQYF
TRBD2,TRBV7-3,TRBJ2-1,-,TGTGCCAGCAGCTTAGGGCTAGCGGGAAATGAGCAGTTCTTC,CASSLGLAGNEQFF
-,TRBV11-2,TRBJ1-2,few,TGTGCCAGCAGCGGGGGCGATGGCTACACCTTC,CASSGGDGYTF
-,TRBV9,TRBJ2-4,few,TGTGCCAGCAGCGAAGGGGGGGGGTTAGCCAAAAACATTCAGTACTTC,CASSEGGGLAKNIQYF
TRBD2,TRBV6-6,TRBJ2-1,few,TGTGCCAGCACCCCCGATTTTGCGGGAGTTTGGTTCTTC,CASTPDFAGVWFF
-,TRBV11-2,TRBJ1-1,-,TGTGCCAGCAGCCCGGAGACAGGAGAAGCTTTCTTT,CASSPETGEAFF
-,TRBV2,TRBJ1-4,-,TGTGCCAGCTTAGCGTTGGATGAAAAACTGTTTTTT,CASLALDEKLFF
TRBD1,TRBV11-2,TRBJ2-6,-,TGTGCCAGCAGCCCTTGGACAGGGGAGGGCGTCCTGACTTTC,CASSPWTGEGVLTF
-,TRBV5-5,TRBJ2-3,few,TGTGCCAGCAGCCATGCGAGCGATGGTGAAACAGATACGCAGTATTTT,CASSHASDGETDTQYF
TRBD1,TRBV5-4,TRBJ1-5,-,TGTGCCAGCAGCTCCCGCAGGGGGCCTCAGCCCCAGCATTTT,CASSSRRGPQPQHF
-,TRBV6-1,TRBJ2-3,few,TGTGCCAGCGGGTCGGGGGAGGACGTCACAGATACGCAGTATTTT,CASGSGEDVTDTQYF
TRBD1,TRBV4-1,TRBJ1-4,few,TGCGCCAGCAGCTCATTACAGGGGGATATGGAAAAACTGTTTTTT,CASSSLQGDMEKLFF
-,TRBV18,TRBJ2-1,few,TGTGCCAGCTCACCAGACAGACCGGATTACAATGAGCAGTTCTTC,CASSPDRPDYNEQFF
-,TRBV10-3,TRBJ1-5,few,TGTGCCATCAGTCCCGGGGGGAGCAATCAGCCCCAGCATTTT,CAISPGGSNQPQHF
TRBD2,TRBV5-1,TRBJ2-7,-,TGCGCCAGCAGCTCTGTAGCGGGAGCCCACGAGCAGTACTTC,CASSSVAGAHEQYF
-,TRBV5-8,TRBJ1-1,-,TGTGCCAGCAGCTTGGTTCCGTCCACTGAAGCTTTCTTT,CASSLVPSTEAFF
TRBD1,TRBV28,TRBJ2-3,-,TGTGCCAGCAGTTTTGACAGGGACCAGTATTTT,CASSFDRDQYF
-,TRBV18,TRBJ2-7,few,TGTGCCAGCTCATCAACAGGGTTGGGATACGAGCAGTACTTC,CASSSTGLGYEQYF
TRBD1,TRBV19,TRBJ2-2,few,TGTGCCAGTAGCGGGACAGGGGGGACCGGGGAGCTGTTTTTT,CASSGTGGTGELFF
-,TRBV7-3,TRBJ2-2,few,TGTGCCAGCAGCCAACAGGGGAACACCGGGGAGCTGTTTTTT,CASSQQGNTGELFF
-,TRBV13,TRBJ1-5,-,TGTGCCAGCAGCTTAGGACAGGGCGCCAATCAGCCCCAGCATTTT,CASSLGQGANQPQHF
-,TRBV25-1,TRBJ2-3,-,TGTGCCAGCAGTGCGGGAGATACGCAGTATTTT,CASSAGDTQYF
TRBD2,TRBV9,TRBJ2-5,-,TGTGCCAGCAGCGTAGCCCCTAGCGGGATCGGCGAGACCCAGTACTTC,CASSVAPSGIGETQYF
-,TRBV27,TRBJ1-5,-,TGTGCCAGCAGTTCCAGCACAGGGCGCGGTCAGCCCCAGCATTTT,CASSSSTGRGQPQHF
-,TRBV30,TRBJ2-7,few,TGTGCCGCCGGAGTATCAGTCTACGAGCAGTACTTC,CAAGVSVYEQYF
TRBD2,TRBV5-1,TRBJ2-5,-,TGCGCCAGCAGCGTAGGCCGAGCGGGAGGGCGAGAGACCCAGTACTTC,CASSVGRAGGRETQYF
TRBD2,TRBV11-3,TRBJ2-1,-,TGTGCCAGCAGCTCCGGACTAGCTTACAATGAGCAGTTCTTC,CASSSGLAYNEQFF
-,TRBV5-4,TRBJ2-5,few,TGTGCCAGCAGCCCCCGAGAAGGAGGCGAGACCCAGTACTTC,CASSPREGGETQYF
TRBD2,TRBV28,TRBJ2-7,-,TGTGCCAGCAGTTTTCGCGGGAGGGGGTACGAGCAGTACTTC,CASSFRGRGYEQYF
TRBD1,TRBV6-6,TRBJ1-1,few,TGTGCCAGCAGTTACCCCCCGGGACAGGGGGCTTGGGCTTTCTTT,CASSYPPGQGAWAFF